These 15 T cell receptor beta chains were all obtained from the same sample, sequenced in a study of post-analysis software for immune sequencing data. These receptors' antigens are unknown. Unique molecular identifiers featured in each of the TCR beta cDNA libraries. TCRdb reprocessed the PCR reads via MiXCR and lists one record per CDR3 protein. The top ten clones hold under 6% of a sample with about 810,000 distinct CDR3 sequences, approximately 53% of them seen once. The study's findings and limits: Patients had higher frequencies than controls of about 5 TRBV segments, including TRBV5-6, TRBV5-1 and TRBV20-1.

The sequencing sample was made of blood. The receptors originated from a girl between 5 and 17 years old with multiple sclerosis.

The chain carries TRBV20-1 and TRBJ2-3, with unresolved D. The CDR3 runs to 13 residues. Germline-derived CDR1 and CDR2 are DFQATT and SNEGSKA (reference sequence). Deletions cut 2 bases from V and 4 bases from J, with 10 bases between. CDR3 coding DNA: TGCAGTGCTAGACCCCCCCGGCCAGATACGCAGTATTTT. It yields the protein CSARPPRPDTQYF.

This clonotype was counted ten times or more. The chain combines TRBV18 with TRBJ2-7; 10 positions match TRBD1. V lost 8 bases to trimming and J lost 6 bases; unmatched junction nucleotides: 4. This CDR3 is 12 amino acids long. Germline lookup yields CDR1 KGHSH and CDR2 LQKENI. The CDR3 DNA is TGTGCCAGCAGCCGGGACAGGGGCGAGCAGTACTTC. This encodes CASSRDRGEQYF.

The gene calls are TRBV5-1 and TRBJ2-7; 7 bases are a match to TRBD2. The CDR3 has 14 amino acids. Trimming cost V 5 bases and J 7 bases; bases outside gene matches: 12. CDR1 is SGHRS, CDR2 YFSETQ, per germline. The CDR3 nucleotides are TGCGCCAGCAGGGCGGTTGGCGGGAGCGGGGAGCAGTACTTC. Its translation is CASRAVGGSGEQYF.

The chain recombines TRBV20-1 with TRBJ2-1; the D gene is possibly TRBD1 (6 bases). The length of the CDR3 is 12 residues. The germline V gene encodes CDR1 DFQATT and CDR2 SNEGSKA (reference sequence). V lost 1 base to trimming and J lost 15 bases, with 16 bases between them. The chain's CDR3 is CSARAQGPAWFF. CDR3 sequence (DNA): TGCAGTGCTAGAGCTCAGGGGCCCGCATGGTTCTTC.

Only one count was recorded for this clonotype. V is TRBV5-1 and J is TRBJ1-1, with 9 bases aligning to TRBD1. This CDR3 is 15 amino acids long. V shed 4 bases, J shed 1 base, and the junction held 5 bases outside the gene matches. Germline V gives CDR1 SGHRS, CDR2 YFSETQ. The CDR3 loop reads CASSAGTGRNTEAFF. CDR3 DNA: TGCGCCAGCAGCGCTGGGACAGGGCGGAACACTGAAGCTTTCTTT.

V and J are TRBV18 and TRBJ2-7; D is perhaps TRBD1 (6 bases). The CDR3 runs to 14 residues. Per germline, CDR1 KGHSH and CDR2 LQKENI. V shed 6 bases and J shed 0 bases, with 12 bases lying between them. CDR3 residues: CASSPDRNSYEQYF. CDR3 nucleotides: TGTGCCAGCTCCCCAGACAGGAACTCCTACGAGCAGTACTTC.

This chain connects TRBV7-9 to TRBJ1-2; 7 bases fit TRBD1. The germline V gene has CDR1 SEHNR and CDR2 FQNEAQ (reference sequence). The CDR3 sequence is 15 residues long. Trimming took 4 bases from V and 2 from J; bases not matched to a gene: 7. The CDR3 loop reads CASSWTRDRNYGYTF. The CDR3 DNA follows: TGTGCCAGCAGCTGGACCCGGGACAGAAACTATGGCTACACCTTC.

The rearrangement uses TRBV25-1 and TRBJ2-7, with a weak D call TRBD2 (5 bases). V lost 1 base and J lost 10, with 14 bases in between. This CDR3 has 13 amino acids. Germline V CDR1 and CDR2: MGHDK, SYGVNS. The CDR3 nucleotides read TGTGCCAGCAGTGAATGTGGACTGTGCCCCCAGTACTTC. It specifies CASSECGLCPQYF.

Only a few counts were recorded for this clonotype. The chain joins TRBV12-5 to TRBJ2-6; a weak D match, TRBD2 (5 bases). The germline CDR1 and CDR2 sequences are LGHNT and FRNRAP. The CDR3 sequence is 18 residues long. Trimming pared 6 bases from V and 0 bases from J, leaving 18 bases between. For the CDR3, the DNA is TGTGCTAGTGGCCTCGTCGGGGTGAGTCTCTCTGGGGCCAACGTCCTGACTTTC. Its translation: CASGLVGVSLSGANVLTF.

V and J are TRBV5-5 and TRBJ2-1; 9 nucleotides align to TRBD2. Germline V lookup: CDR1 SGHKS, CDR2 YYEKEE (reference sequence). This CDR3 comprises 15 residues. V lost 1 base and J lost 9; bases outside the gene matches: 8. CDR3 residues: CASSLRTSVEGEQFF. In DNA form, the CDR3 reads TGTGCCAGCAGCTTGAGGACTAGCGTTGAGGGTGAGCAGTTCTTC.

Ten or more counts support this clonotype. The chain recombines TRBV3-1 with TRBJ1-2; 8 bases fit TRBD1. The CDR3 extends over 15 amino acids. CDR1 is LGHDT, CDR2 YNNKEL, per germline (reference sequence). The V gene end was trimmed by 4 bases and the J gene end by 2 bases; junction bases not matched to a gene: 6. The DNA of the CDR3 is TGTGCCAGCAGCCCCACCGGACAGGGCAACTATGGCTACACCTTC. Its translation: CASSPTGQGNYGYTF.

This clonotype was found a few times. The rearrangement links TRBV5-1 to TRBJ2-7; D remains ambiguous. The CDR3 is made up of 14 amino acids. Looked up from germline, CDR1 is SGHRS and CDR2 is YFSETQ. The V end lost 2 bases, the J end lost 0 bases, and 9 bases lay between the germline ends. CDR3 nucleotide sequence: TGCGCCAGCAGCTTTGGGGAATACTCCTACGAGCAGTACTTC. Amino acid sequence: CASSFGEYSYEQYF.

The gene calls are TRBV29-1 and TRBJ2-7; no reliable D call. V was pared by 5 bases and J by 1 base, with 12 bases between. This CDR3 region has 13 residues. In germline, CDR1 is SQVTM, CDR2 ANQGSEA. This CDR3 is CSVKGRLSYEQYF. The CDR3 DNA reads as TGCAGCGTTAAGGGCCGCCTTTCCTACGAGCAGTACTTC.

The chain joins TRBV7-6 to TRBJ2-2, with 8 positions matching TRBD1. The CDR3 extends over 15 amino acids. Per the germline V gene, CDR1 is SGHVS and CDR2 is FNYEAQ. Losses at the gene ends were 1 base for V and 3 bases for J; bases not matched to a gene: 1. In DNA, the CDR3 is TGTGCCAGCAGCTTAGGGACAGGGCACACCGGGGAGCTGTTTTTT. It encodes CASSLGTGHTGELFF.

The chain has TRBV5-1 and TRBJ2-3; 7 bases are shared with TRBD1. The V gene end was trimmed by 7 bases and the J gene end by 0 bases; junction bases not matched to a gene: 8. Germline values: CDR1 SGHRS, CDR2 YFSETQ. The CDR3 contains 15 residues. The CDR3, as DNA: TGCGCCAGCGCCCTAAAGACAGGGAGCACAGATACGCAGTATTTT. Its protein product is CASALKTGSTDTQYF.